These 18 T cell receptor beta chains were all obtained from the same sample, sequenced in a study of T cells after yellow fever vaccination. TCRdb re-derived calls from the 5' RACE reads in MiXCR, one entry per CDR3 protein. The table lists about 550,000 distinct CDR3 sequences, 15% to 20% of them singletons, with 13% to 15% in the top ten. Source: PBMCs, taken 15 days after the yellow fever booster vaccination. These receptor sequences come from a man aged 25-40 years who received the YFV17D yellow fever vaccine.

This clonotype was found a few times. The V gene is TRBV20-1, the J gene TRBJ1-5; 8 bases are shared with TRBD1. Germline V gene sequence: CDR1 DFQATT, CDR2 SNEGSKA (reference sequence). V lost 7 bases to trimming and J lost 5 bases; unmatched junction nucleotides: 4. CDR3 length: 12 amino acids. The CDR3 DNA follows: TGCAGTGGAGGACAGGGAGATCAGCCCCAGCATTTT. Amino acid sequence: CSGGQGDQPQHF.

This clonotype was counted between two and nine times. This chain links TRBV20-1 with TRBJ1-4, with 7 bases matching TRBD1. V trimming: 6 bases; J trimming: 4 bases; junction bases outside the gene matches: 5. CDR1 and CDR2 from the germline V gene are DFQATT and SNEGSKA (reference sequence). The CDR3 runs to 13 residues. The CDR3 reads CSANRGSNEKLFF. CDR3 coding DNA: TGCAGTGCAAACAGGGGAAGTAATGAAAAACTGTTTTTT.

This clonotype was counted a few times. The chain joins TRBV6-6 to TRBJ2-7; D may be TRBD2 (6 bases). The CDR3 is 13 amino acids. Per the germline V gene, CDR1 is MNHNY and CDR2 is SVGAGI (reference sequence). With 10 bases removed from V and 3 bases from J, the gap between germline ends came to 16 bases. The CDR3, as DNA: TGTGCCACGACCGATCGGCGGGACTACGAGCAGTACTTC. Translating gives CATTDRRDYEQYF.

The chain joins TRBV5-6 to TRBJ1-6; unclear D gene. Germline loops: CDR1 SGHDT, CDR2 YYEEEE. V was cut by 1 base and J by 14 bases, with 10 bases left in between. CDR3 size: 12 residues. The CDR3 region is CASSLYSRALHF. In nucleotides, the CDR3 is TGTGCCAGCAGCTTGTATTCCCGAGCCCTCCACTTT.

The sample holds a few counts of this clonotype. The rearrangement joins TRBV7-9 to TRBJ2-2, with D uncertain. The CDR3 loop spans 11 amino acids. Germline CDR1 reads SEHNR; CDR2 reads FQNEAQ (reference sequence). V dropped 7 bases and J dropped 10 bases, with 10 bases sitting between them. The CDR3 region is CASTTSAELFF. For the CDR3, the DNA is TGTGCCAGCACCACCTCGGCGGAGCTGTTTTTT.

This clonotype was counted between two and nine times. This chain links TRBV5-4 with TRBJ2-1, with 9 positions matching TRBD1. Germline lookup yields CDR1 SGHNT and CDR2 YYREEE (reference sequence). The CDR3 loop spans 13 amino acids. Trimming cost V 9 bases and J 4 bases; bases outside gene matches: 5. CDR3 protein: CAMTGGVYNEQFF. DNA of the CDR3: TGTGCCATGACAGGGGGGGTATACAATGAGCAGTTCTTC.

This clonotype came up once. The junction does not match germline at one end; this may be a read error. V gene TRBV7-9 combines with J gene TRBJ2-7; D remains unclear. Per germline, CDR1 SEHNR and CDR2 FQNEAQ (reference sequence). This CDR3 is built from 14 residues. The DNA for the CDR3 is TGTGCCAGCAGCTTACTGACCGACTCCTTCGAGCAGTACTTC. Amino acids: CASSLLTDSFEQYF.

The gene calls are TRBV10-3 and TRBJ1-1, with no clear D. Germline loops: CDR1 ENHRY, CDR2 SYGVKD. V lost 4 bases to trimming and J lost 1 base, with 10 bases between them. This CDR3 is 14 amino acids long. The CDR3 region is CAISVRGQNTEAFF. CDR3 coding DNA: TGTGCCATCAGTGTAAGAGGGCAGAACACTGAAGCTTTCTTT.

This clonotype was counted a few times. The chain couples TRBV11-2 to TRBJ2-5; TRBD1 or TRBD2 may be the D gene (5 bases each). The germline V and J ends were trimmed by 3 bases and 2 bases, with 13 bases remaining between them. The CDR3 runs to 15 residues. Germline-derived CDR1 and CDR2 are SGHAT and FQNNGV. The CDR3 spells CASSFTGAQQETQYF. The CDR3 nucleotides read TGTGCCAGCAGCTTCACCGGGGCCCAACAAGAGACCCAGTACTTC.

V usage is TRBV25-1 and J usage is TRBJ2-7, with D possibly being TRBD1 or TRBD2 (5 bases each). Per the germline V gene, CDR1 is MGHDK and CDR2 is SYGVNS. V lost 6 bases and J 6 bases, leaving 15 bases between the germline ends. CDR3 size: 13 residues. The CDR3 sequence is CASRGTGSGEQYF. In DNA, the CDR3 is TGTGCCAGCAGGGGGACGGGAAGCGGCGAGCAGTACTTC.

This clonotype has a handful of counts. The CDR3 sequence is CASSLPGQGSISPGELFF. The CDR3 DNA reads as TGTGCCAGCAGCCTACCGGGACAGGGATCTATCAGTCCCGGGGAGCTGTTTTTT. The chain has TRBV5-6 and TRBJ2-2; TRBD1 matches at 9 bases. After removal of 4 bases from V and 6 bases from J, the junction contained 16 bases not matched to a gene. Germline-derived CDR1 and CDR2 are SGHDT and YYEEEE. The CDR3 runs to 18 residues.

This clonotype was counted between two and nine times. In DNA, the CDR3 is TGTGCCAGCAGCTCCCCCACCGGGACAGGCATGTCCTACGAGCAGTACTTC. Protein sequence: CASSSPTGTGMSYEQYF. The chain combines TRBV9 with TRBJ2-7, with 8 positions matching TRBD1. Per germline, CDR1 SGDLS and CDR2 YYNGEE. The trim removed 4 bases at V and 1 base at J, leaving 13 bases unmatched. CDR3 length: 17 amino acids.

This chain uses TRBV28 with TRBJ2-4; D could derive from TRBD1 or TRBD2 (6 bases each). With 10 bases removed from V and 14 bases from J, the gap between germline ends came to 18 bases. The CDR3 is 11 residues long. CDR1 and CDR2 from the germline V gene are MDHEN and SYDVKM. This CDR3 reads CAILEGGPKYF. The CDR3 nucleotides read TGTGCCATCTTGGAGGGGGGTCCGAAGTACTTC.

V gene TRBV20-1 combines with J gene TRBJ2-7; 9 nucleotides line up with TRBD1. Germline-derived CDR1 and CDR2 are DFQATT and SNEGSKA (reference sequence). The CDR3 is 15 residues long. V lost 3 bases to trimming and J lost 1 base; unmatched junction nucleotides: 7. The CDR3 here is CSARDPGTGSYEQYF. The CDR3 DNA follows: TGCAGTGCTAGGGACCCCGGGACAGGGTCCTACGAGCAGTACTTC.

The rearrangement links TRBV28 to TRBJ2-1; D is undetermined. Trimming took 7 bases from V and 8 from J, leaving 24 bases between them. Germline CDR1 MDHEN, CDR2 SYDVKM. The CDR3 length is 16 residues. The CDR3 sequence: CASTSVVGSSRDEQFF. Here the CDR3 DNA reads TGTGCCAGCACCTCCGTGGTAGGGTCCAGCCGGGATGAGCAGTTCTTC.

This clonotype has ten or more counts. V usage is TRBV27 and J usage is TRBJ2-2; a weak D match, TRBD1 (6 bases). Germline V gives CDR1 MNHEY, CDR2 SMNVEV (reference sequence). Trimming shortened V by 3 bases and J by 1 base, and 12 bases separated the two germline ends. The CDR3 length is 16 residues. The CDR3 DNA is TGTGCCAGCAGTTTTAGGGGGAGAGGGAACACCGGGGAGCTGTTTTTT. This translates into CASSFRGRGNTGELFF.

The sample holds many counts of this clonotype. The chain recombines TRBV18 with TRBJ1-2; TRBD1 is a possible D gene (6 bases). Germline V lookup: CDR1 KGHSH, CDR2 LQKENI. The CDR3 totals 13 residues. The V gene lost 8 bases and the J gene lost 1 base, with 11 bases spanning the gap. CDR3 sequence reads: CASDQGFNYGYTF. Here the CDR3 DNA reads TGTGCCAGCGACCAGGGGTTTAACTATGGCTACACCTTC. Drawing the rest from reference TRBV18 and TRBJ1-2, the complete variable domain is NAGVMQNPRHLVRRRGQEARLRCSPMKGHSHVYWYRQLPEEGLKFMVYLQKENIIDESGMPKERFSAEFPKEGPSILRIQQVVRGDSAAYFCASDQGFNYGYTFGSGTRLTVV.

The chain employs TRBV6-1 and TRBJ2-2; D not certain. Trimming left V 7 bases short and J 1 base short, with 10 bases between. The CDR3 has 14 residues. Germline V gene lookup returns CDR1 MNHNS and CDR2 SASEGT. CDR3 sequence reads: CASKGNKNTGELFF. Here the CDR3 DNA reads TGTGCCAGCAAAGGCAATAAGAACACCGGGGAGCTGTTTTTT.